This T cell receptor (beta chain) derives from a study of CD8+CD57+ T cells in acquired aplastic anemia. General study findings and limits: The same twenty-nine CD8+ CDR3 sequences occurred in patients and in controls.

This clonotype was recorded many times. What it binds is unknown. Germline CDR1 LNHDA, CDR2 SQIVND (reference sequence). The CDR3 has 14 residues. Trimming removed 7 bases at V and 8 bases at J, with 17 bases between. The TCR beta profiling, which covered VDJ combination and CDR3 sequence, was carried out using genomic DNA as the template. TCRdb re-called the reads with MiXCR, one entry per CDR3 protein. Of over 150,000 distinct CDR3 sequences listed, approximately 43% are singletons. Sequencing used sorted CD4+, CD8+, or CD8+CD57+ T cells (not recorded which) from PBMCs. This TCR was sampled from a human donor in good health. J is TRBJ1-4 and V is TRBV19; no firm D call. CDR3 amino acids: CASTEPSYGEKLFF. Here the CDR3 DNA reads TGTGCCAGTACGGAACCTTCGTACGGGGAAAAACTGTTTTTT.